Sequencing of this T cell receptor (beta chain) was carried out in a study of T cells in Graves' hyperthyroidism and ophthalmopathy. This CDR3 comprises 15 residues. Germline V gives CDR1 MGHRA, CDR2 YSYEKL. V dropped 0 bases and J dropped 10 bases, with 13 bases sitting between them. RNA transcripts gave rise to amplified TCR beta CDR3 regions. Carried out on the TCR CDR3, a first-round RT-PCR used the HTBI primer set. TCRdb re-analysed the multiplex PCR reads in MiXCR, keeping a single row per CDR3 protein. Of over 650,000 distinct CDR3 sequences listed, 40% to 55% were seen once; the top ten hold 6.5% to 9%.

The specimen sequenced was peripheral blood or thyroid tissue (not recorded which). The TCR originated in an adult man with Graves' disease, either hyperthyroidism or ophthalmopathy (not recorded which). The chain uses TRBV4-1 and TRBJ1-6; D is unresolved. This chain's CDR3 is CASSQDGFIRSPLHF. DNA of the CDR3: TGCGCCAGCAGCCAAGACGGCTTCATTAGATCACCCCTCCACTTT.